Listed here are 7 T cell receptor beta chains from one sample, sequenced in a study of cytomegalovirus exposure and HLA in healthy donors. The PCR contained 60 Vbeta and 13 Jbeta primers. Data came from immunoSEQ multiplex PCR; TCRdb stores just in-frame clones and leaves some out. The data hold under 200,000 clones, with roughly 84% observed a single time. The sample comprised PBMCs. The receptors shown here come from a boy aged 2 to 9 in good health and CMV-seronegative.

The chain employs TRBV6-1 and TRBJ2-7, with 7 bases identical to TRBD2. V lost 4 bases and J lost 6; bases outside the gene matches: 12. Germline V gene lookup returns CDR1 MNHNS and CDR2 SASEGT. The CDR3 is 15 amino acids. CDR3 protein: CASSGLSGNRGEQYF. The CDR3 nucleotides read TGTGCCAGCAGTGGGTTAAGCGGGAATAGGGGCGAGCAGTACTTC.

The genes are TRBV25-1 and TRBJ1-2; D ambiguous. The CDR3 has 12 residues. Trimming removed 2 bases at V and 7 bases at J, with 8 bases between. Per the germline V gene, CDR1 is MGHDK and CDR2 is SYGVNS. The CDR3 region has the DNA TGTGCCAGCAGTGAACAGGTTGCTGGCTACACCTTC. Residues: CASSEQVAGYTF.

CDR3 DNA: TGTGCCAGTACCAGCGGGAGATCTTACGAGCAGTACTTC. It codes for CASTSGRSYEQYF. The gene calls are TRBV6-4 and TRBJ2-7; 8 positions match TRBD2. The CDR3 covers 13 residues. Trimming at V came to 9 bases and at J to 4 bases, leaving 8 bases not matched to a gene. CDR1 is MRHNA and CDR2 is SNTAGT in the germline V gene.

The rearrangement uses TRBV7-2 and TRBJ1-5; 10 bases line up with TRBD1. The CDR3 is made up of 17 amino acids. V lost 6 bases, J lost 4 bases, and 12 bases stayed unmatched. CDR1 and CDR2 from the germline V gene are SGHTA and FQGNSA. CDR3 nucleotides: TGTGCCAGCAGTCCAGTAGCCTCGGGACAGGGGAATCAGCCCCAGCATTTT. Translated: CASSPVASGQGNQPQHF.

The genes are TRBV5-1 and TRBJ2-5; 10 bases are a match to TRBD2. The CDR3 consists of 15 residues. The V gene end was trimmed by 4 bases and the J gene end by 2 bases; junction bases not matched to a gene: 5. Germline lookup yields CDR1 SGHRS and CDR2 YFSETQ. CDR3 region: CASSDWTSGQETQYF. Written as DNA, the CDR3 is TGCGCCAGCAGCGACTGGACTAGCGGTCAAGAGACCCAGTACTTC.

The rearrangement joins TRBV5-1 to TRBJ2-7, with 9 bases lining up with TRBD1. V was clipped by 2 bases and J by 4 bases; unmatched bases: 10. CDR1 is SGHRS and CDR2 is YFSETQ in the germline V gene. The CDR3 spans 16 residues. The CDR3 loop is CASSFFAGQGTYEQYF. The DNA of the CDR3 is TGCGCCAGCAGCTTCTTCGCGGGACAGGGTACTTACGAGCAGTACTTC. The full variable domain, in which reference TRBV5-1 and TRBJ2-7 provide the parts outside the CDR3, is KAGVTQTPRYLIKTRGQQVTLSCSPISGHRSVSWYQQTPGQGLQFLFEYFSETQRNKGNFPGRFSGRQFSNSRSEMNVSTLELGDSALYLCASSFFAGQGTYEQYFGPGTRLTVT.

The chain carries TRBV11-3 and TRBJ2-5, with a weak D call TRBD1 (6 bases). The germline CDR1 and CDR2 sequences are SGHNT and YENEEA. The V gene lost 1 base and the J gene lost 3 bases, with 12 bases spanning the gap. This CDR3 contains 15 residues. The CDR3 spells CASSLGQDRKETQYF. The CDR3 coding sequence is TGTGCCAGCAGCTTAGGACAGGACCGAAAAGAGACCCAGTACTTC.